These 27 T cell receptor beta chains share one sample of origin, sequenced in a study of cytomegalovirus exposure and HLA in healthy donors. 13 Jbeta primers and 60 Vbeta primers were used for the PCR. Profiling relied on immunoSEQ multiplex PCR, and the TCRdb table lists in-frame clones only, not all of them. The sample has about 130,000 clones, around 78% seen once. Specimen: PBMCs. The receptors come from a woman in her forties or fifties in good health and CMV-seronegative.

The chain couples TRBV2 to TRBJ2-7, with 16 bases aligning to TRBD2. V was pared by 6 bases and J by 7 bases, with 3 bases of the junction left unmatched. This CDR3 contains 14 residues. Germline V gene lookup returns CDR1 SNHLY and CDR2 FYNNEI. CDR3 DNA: TGTGCCAGCAGGCCGGGACTAGCGGGAGGGGAGCAGTACTTC. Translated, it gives CASRPGLAGGEQYF.

CDR3 sequence: CASRGGRGCEQFF. CDR3 nucleotides: TGTGCCAGCAGGGGGGGACGGGGCTGTGAGCAGTTCTTC. V usage is TRBV6-5 and J usage is TRBJ2-1, with a possible D match to TRBD2 (6 bases). CDR1 and CDR2 (germline): MNHEY, SVGAGI. The V end lost 6 bases, the J end lost 9 bases, and 15 bases lay between the germline ends. The CDR3 has 13 amino acids.

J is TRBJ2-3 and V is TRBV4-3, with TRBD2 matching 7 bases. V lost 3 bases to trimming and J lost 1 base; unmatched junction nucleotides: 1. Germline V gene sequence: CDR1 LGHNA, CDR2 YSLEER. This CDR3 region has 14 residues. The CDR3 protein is CASSQSGGTDTQYF. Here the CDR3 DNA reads TGCGCCAGCAGCCAGAGCGGGGGCACAGATACGCAGTATTTT.

The CDR3 DNA reads as TGCGCCAGCAGCCAAGATATTAACTATGGCTACACCTTC. Translating gives CASSQDINYGYTF. This chain links TRBV4-3 with TRBJ1-2, with D unresolved. V was clipped by 0 bases and J by 1 base, with 3 bases between them. This CDR3 contains 13 residues. CDR1 is LGHNA, CDR2 YSLEER, per germline.

This chain's CDR3 is CASSLGLRTANTEAFF. The CDR3 DNA sequence: TGTGCCAGCAGCCTCGGATTAAGGACAGCGAACACTGAAGCTTTCTTT. V usage is TRBV5-4 and J usage is TRBJ1-1; tentative D call: TRBD1 (6 bases). V was pared by 4 bases and J by 1 base, with 17 bases between. This CDR3 comprises 16 residues. Germline V gives CDR1 SGHNT, CDR2 YYREEE (reference sequence).

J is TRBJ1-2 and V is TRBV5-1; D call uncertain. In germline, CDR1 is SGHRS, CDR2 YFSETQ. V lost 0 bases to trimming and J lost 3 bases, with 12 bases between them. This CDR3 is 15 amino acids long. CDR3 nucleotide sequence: TGCGCCAGCAGCTTGGGCAGGCGCCCTGACTATGGCTACACCTTC. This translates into CASSLGRRPDYGYTF.

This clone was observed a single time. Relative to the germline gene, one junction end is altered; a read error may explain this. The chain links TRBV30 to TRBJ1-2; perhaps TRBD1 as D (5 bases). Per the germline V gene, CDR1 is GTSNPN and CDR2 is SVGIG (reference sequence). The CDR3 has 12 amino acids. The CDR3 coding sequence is TGTGCCTGGAGCCTTTGGGGGGTTGGCTACCCCTTC. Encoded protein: CAWSLWGVGYPF. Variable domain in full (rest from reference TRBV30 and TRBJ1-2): SQTIHQWPATLVQPVGSPLSLECTVEGTSNPNLYWYRQAAGRGLQLLFYSVGIGQISSEVPQNLSASRPQDRQFILSSKKLLLSDSGFYLCAWSLWGVGYPFGSGTRLTVV.

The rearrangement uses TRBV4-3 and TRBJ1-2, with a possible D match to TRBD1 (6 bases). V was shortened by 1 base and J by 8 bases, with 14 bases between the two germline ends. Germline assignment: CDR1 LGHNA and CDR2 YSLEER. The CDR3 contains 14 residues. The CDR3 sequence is CASSQGWGRGGYTF. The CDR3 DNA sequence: TGCGCCAGCAGCCAAGGCTGGGGGCGAGGAGGCTACACCTTC.

In DNA form, the CDR3 reads TGTGCCAGCTCCCACAGGGATAACTCCCCAGATACGCAGTATTTT. This translates into CASSHRDNSPDTQYF. The V gene is TRBV18, the J gene TRBJ2-3, with D perhaps matching TRBD1 (6 bases). Germline V lookup: CDR1 KGHSH, CDR2 LQKENI. Trimming took off 6 bases at V and 4 bases at J, with 17 bases between the two ends. The CDR3 spans 15 residues.

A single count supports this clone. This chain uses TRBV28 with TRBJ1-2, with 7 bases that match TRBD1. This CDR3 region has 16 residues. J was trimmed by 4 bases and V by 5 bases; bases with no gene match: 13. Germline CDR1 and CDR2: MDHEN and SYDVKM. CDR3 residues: CASSPEDRRRLYGYTF. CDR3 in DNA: TGTGCCAGCAGTCCGGAGGACAGGCGGCGACTCTATGGCTACACCTTC.

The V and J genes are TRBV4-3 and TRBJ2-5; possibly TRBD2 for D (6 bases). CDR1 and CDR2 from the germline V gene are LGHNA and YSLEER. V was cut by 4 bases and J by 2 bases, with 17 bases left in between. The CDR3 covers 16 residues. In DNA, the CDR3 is TGCGCCAGCAGCCTGGATACGGGGGTATGGCAAGAGACCCAGTACTTC. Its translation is CASSLDTGVWQETQYF.

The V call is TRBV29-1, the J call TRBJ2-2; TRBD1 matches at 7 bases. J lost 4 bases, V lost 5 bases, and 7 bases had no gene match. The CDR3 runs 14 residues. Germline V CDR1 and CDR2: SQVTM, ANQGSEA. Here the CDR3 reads CSVLGQDLTGELFF. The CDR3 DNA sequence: TGCAGCGTTCTCGGACAGGACCTCACCGGGGAGCTGTTTTTT.

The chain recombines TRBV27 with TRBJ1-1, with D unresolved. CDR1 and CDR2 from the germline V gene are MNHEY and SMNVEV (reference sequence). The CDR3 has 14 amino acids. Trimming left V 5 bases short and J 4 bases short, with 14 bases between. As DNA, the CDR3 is TGTGCCAGCAGTCCCGCGATACTATTCACTGAAGCTTTCTTT. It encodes CASSPAILFTEAFF.

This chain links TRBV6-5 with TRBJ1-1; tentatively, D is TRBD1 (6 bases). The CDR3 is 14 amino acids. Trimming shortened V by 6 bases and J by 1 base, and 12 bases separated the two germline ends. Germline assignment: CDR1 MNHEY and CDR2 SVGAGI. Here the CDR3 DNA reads TGTGCCAGCAGAACAAGGGGGGGGAACACTGAAGCTTTCTTT. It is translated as CASRTRGGNTEAFF.

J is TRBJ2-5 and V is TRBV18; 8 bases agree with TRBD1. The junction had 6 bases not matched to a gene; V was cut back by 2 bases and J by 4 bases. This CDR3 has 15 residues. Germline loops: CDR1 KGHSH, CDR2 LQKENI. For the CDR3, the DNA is TGTGCCAGCTCACCAATAACAGGGGGAGGAGAGACCCAGTACTTC. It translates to CASSPITGGGETQYF. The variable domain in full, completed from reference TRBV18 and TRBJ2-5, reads NAGVMQNPRHLVRRRGQEARLRCSPMKGHSHVYWYRQLPEEGLKFMVYLQKENIIDESGMPKERFSAEFPKEGPSILRIQQVVRGDSAAYFCASSPITGGGETQYFGPGTRLLVL.

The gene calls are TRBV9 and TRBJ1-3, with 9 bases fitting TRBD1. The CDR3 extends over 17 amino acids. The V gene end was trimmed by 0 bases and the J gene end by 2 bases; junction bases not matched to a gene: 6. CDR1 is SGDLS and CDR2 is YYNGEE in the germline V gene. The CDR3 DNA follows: TGTGCCAGCAGCGTAGGGAGGACAGGGGTTGCTGGAAACACCATATATTTT. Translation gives CASSVGRTGVAGNTIYF.

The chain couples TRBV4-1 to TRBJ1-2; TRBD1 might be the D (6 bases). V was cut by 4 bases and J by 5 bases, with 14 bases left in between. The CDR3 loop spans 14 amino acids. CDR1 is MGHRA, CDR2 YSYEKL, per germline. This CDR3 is CASSPRPGDYGYTF. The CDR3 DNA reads TGCGCCAGCAGCCCCCGCCCAGGGGATTATGGCTACACCTTC.

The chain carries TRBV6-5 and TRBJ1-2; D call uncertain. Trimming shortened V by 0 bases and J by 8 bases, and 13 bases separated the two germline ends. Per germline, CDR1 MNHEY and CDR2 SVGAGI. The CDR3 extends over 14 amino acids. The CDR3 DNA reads TGTGCCAGCAGTTACTCGAATCTCCTCCTAGGCTACACCTTC. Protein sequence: CASSYSNLLLGYTF.

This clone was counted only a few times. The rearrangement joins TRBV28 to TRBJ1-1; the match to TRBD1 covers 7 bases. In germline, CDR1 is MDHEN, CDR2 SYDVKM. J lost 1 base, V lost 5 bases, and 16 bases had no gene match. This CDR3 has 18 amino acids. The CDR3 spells CASSPRPWTGSSNTEAFF. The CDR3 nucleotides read TGTGCCAGCAGTCCCCGGCCCTGGACAGGTTCCTCGAACACTGAAGCTTTCTTT.

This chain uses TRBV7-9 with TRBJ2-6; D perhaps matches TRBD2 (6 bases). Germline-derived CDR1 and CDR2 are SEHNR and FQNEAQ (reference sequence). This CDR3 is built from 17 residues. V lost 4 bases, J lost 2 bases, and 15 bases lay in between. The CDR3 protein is CASSSTRSEAGANVLTF. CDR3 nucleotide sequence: TGTGCCAGCAGCTCGACTAGGAGCGAGGCTGGGGCCAACGTCCTGACTTTC.

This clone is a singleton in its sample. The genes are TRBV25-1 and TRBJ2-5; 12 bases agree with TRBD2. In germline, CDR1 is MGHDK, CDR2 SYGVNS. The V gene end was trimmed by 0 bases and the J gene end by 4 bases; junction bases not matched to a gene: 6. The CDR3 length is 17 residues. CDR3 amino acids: CASSEYRLAGGPETQYF. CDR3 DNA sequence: TGTGCCAGCAGTGAATACCGCCTAGCGGGAGGGCCAGAGACCCAGTACTTC.

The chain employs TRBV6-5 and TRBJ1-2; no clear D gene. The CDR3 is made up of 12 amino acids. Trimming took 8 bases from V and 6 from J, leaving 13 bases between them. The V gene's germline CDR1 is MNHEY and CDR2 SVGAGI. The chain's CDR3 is CASCRREDGYTF. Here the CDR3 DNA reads TGTGCCAGCTGCCGAAGGGAGGATGGCTACACCTTC.

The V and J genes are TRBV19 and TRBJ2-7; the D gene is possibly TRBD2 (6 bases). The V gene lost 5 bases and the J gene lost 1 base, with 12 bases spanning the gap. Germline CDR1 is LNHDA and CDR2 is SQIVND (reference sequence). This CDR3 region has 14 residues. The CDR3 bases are TGTGCCAGTAGTCTGGGGACTCCTTCCTACGAGCAGTACTTC. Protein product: CASSLGTPSYEQYF.

The CDR3 DNA sequence: TGTGCCAGCAGTAGTTCGGGACAGGGGGCGCAGACCTTC. Amino acids: CASSSSGQGAQTF. The chain combines TRBV6-6 with TRBJ1-2; 12 bases fit TRBD1. The germline V gene encodes CDR1 MNHNY and CDR2 SVGAGI (reference sequence). V was pared by 5 bases and J by 14 bases, with 9 bases of the junction left unmatched. There are 13 residues in the CDR3.

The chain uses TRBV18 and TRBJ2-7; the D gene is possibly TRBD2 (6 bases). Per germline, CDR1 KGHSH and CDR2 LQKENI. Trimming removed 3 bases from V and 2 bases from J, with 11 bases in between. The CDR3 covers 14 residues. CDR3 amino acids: CASSPGSEPYEQYV. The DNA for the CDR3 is TGTGCCAGCTCACCCGGGAGTGAACCCTACGAGCAGTACGTC.

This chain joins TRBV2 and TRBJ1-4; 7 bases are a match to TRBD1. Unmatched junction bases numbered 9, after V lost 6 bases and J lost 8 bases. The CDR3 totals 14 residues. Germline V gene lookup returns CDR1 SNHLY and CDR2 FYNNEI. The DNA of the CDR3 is TGTGCCAGCAGACCAGGGGGAGGCCGCGAAAAACTGTTTTTT. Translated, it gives CASRPGGGREKLFF.

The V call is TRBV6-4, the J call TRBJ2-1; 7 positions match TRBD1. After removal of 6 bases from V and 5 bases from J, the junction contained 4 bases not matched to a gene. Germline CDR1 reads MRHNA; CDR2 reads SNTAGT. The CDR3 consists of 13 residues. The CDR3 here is CASSADRNNEQFF. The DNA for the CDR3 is TGTGCCAGCAGCGCGGACAGGAACAATGAGCAGTTCTTC.